Below, one TCR beta chain is given with its context. This clone was counted once. The specificity of this receptor is unknown. It has no much larger one-base neighbor in the sample; base qualities were not kept. The sample comes from a study of memory CD4+ T cells and cytomegalovirus serostatus (dated by TCRdb to about 2019). Turning to the overall study: A total of some 33 healthy Belgian adults, of whom 9 were CMV seropositive and about 24 were CMV seronegative, were included in the cohort. To replicate a published TCR-based CMV serostatus classifier, the researchers sequenced the CD4+ memory TCRbeta repertoires of a Belgian cohort whose cytomegalovirus serostatus was known. What the study reported, not specific to this receptor: Results were interpreted as suggesting that the CMV-associated TCR signature is largely present in the CD4+ memory repertoire. Only CD4+CD45RO+ memory cells were sequenced, unlike the original study, which covered naive and memory CD4+ and CD8+ populations. On the Belgian cohort, the classifier built on the original framework reached a median bootstrapped AUC of about 0.96, with a 95% CI of 0.76-1.00. For predicting CMV serostatus, the median bootstrapped AUC was approximately 0.95 using the original framework and less than 0.93 using a US-trained random forest. Among the 150 to 200 previously reported CMV-associated TCRbeta sequences, about 71 showed up in the CD4+ memory repertoires, with each one found in between one and five individuals.

Single viable CD3+CD4+CD8-CD45RO+ cells were sorted as memory CD4+ T cells on a FACSAria II. CMV serostatus was assessed using a Roche Elecsys assay, by which serum IgG against CMV pp150, pp28, p38 and p52 was detected. Following thawing, total CD4+ T cells were enriched through positive selection using CD4 magnetic microbeads. The samples came from a different study that was designed specifically to examine the CD4+ T cell memory repertoire. Peripheral blood mononuclear cells were isolated and cryopreserved according to standard operating procedures, and serum was stored at -80 degrees C. CD3-PerCP (BW264/56), CD4-APC (RPA-T4), CD45RO-PE (UCHT1) and CD8-Pacific Orange (3B5) antibodies were used for staining, and non-viable cells were excluded with Sytox blue. Genomic DNA was extracted from sorted cells with the Quick-DNA Microprep Kit. Amplification of TCRbeta DNA was done with the immunoSEQ hsTCRbeta kit, following the protocol from the manufacturer. TCRbeta libraries were sequenced on an Illumina MiSeq instrument. Turning to the authors' computational methods: Following removal of out-of-frame sequences, approximately 2.1 million distinct TCRbeta sequences were retained, with an average of approximately 69,000 per individual. Each individual was scored by the count of 150 to 200 previously reported CMV-associated TCRbeta sequences and the total productive distinct TCRbeta count. A beta-binomial model was reimplemented in Python, and scikit-learn random forests with default parameters were trained on data from the US cohort. Classifier performance on the Belgian cohort was reported as the median AUC with percentile confidence intervals calculated over 10,000 bootstrap iterations. TCRdb retrieved this table from immuneACCESS and kept in-frame rearrangements only. Not all clones are present; in checked studies, unresolved V genes account for under half, and no reason is known for the remainder. Clone size and the V and J calls come from that table; the DNA yielded D and trimming. For this sample there are some 65,000 clones; around 80% appear just once. The ten largest clones represent 0.53% of the sample.

From a lookup of the germline V gene, CDR1 and CDR2 are SGHTA and FQGNSA. Including cysteine and phenylalanine, the CDR3 has 15 amino acids. The retained sequence is limited to the CDR3, 45 bases, with the frame set at the first base. V is pruned by 5 bases and J by 6 bases, leaving 7 bases of the junction without a gene match. The TCR was taken from an adult in good health and CMV-seronegative. Some clones in this sample may be carry-over from other donors' samples. Sequencing used memory CD4+ T cells from blood. This receptor chain uses TRBV7-2 and TRBJ2-1, and TRBD2 matches 10 of the central bases. The CDR3 reads as follows: CASSPQRGGVNEQFF. The nucleotides are TGTGCCAGCAGCCCTCAGCGGGGGGGCGTCAATGAGCAGTTCTTC.